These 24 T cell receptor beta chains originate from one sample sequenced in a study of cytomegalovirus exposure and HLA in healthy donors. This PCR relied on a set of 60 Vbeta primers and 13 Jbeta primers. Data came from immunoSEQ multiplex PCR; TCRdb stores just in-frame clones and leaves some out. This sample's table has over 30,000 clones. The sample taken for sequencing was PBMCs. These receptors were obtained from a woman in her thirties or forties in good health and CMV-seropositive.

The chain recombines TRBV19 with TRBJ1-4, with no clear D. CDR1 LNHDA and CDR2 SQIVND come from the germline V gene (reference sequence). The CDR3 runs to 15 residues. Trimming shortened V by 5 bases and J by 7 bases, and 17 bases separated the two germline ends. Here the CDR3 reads CASSPSSGWGEKLFF. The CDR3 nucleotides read TGTGCCAGTAGTCCCAGCAGCGGCTGGGGTGAAAAACTGTTTTTT.

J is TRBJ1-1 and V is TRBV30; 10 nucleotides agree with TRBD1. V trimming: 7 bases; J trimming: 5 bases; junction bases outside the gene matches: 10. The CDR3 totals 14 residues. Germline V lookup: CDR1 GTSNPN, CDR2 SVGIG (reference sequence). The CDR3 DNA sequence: TGTGCCTTGAAGAATGACAGGGGGCAGACTGAAGCTTTCTTT. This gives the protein CALKNDRGQTEAFF.

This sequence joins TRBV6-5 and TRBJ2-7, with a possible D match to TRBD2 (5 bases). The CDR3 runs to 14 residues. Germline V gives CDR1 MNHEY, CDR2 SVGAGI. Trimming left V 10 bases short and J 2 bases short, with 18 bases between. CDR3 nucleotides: TGTGCCACACAATTGAGCGGTAGCGCCTACGAGCAGTACTTC. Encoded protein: CATQLSGSAYEQYF.

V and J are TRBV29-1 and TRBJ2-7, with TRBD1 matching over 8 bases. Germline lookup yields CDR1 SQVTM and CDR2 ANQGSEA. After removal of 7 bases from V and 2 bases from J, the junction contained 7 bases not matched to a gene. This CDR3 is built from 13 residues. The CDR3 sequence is CSALGRGPYEQYF. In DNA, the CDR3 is TGCAGCGCCTTGGGCAGGGGGCCCTACGAGCAGTACTTC.

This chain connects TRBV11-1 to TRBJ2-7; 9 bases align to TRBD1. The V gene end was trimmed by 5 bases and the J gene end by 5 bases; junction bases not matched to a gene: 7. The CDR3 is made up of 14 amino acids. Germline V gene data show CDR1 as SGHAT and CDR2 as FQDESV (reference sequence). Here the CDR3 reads CASSLRDREHEQYF. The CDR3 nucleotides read TGTGCCAGCAGCCTCCGGGACAGGGAGCACGAGCAGTACTTC.

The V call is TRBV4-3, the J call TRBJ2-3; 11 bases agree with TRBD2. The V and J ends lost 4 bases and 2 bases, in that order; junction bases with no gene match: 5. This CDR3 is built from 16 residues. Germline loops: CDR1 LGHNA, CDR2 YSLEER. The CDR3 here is CASSPQLAGATDTQYF. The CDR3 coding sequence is TGCGCCAGCAGCCCACAACTAGCGGGGGCCACAGATACGCAGTATTTT.

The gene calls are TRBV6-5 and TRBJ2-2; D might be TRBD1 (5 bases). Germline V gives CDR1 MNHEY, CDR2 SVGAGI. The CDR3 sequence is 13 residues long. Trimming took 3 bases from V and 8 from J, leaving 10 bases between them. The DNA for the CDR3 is TGTGCCAGCAGTTATAAGGGGCCTGGGGAGCTGTTTTTT. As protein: CASSYKGPGELFF.

CDR3 amino acids: CASSPRTGINEQFF. The CDR3 DNA reads as TGTGCCAGCAGCCCACGGACAGGGATCAATGAGCAGTTCTTC. The chain is built from TRBV7-9 and TRBJ2-1, with TRBD1 matching over 8 bases. Germline CDR1 is SEHNR and CDR2 is FQNEAQ (reference sequence). The CDR3 spans 14 residues. Unmatched junction bases numbered 6, after V lost 5 bases and J lost 6 bases.

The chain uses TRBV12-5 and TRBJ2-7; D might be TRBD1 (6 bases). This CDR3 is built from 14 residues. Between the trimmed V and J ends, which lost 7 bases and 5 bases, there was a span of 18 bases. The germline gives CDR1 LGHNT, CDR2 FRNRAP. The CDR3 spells CASALQGEMDEQYF. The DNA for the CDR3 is TGTGCTAGTGCTTTACAGGGTGAGATGGACGAGCAGTACTTC.

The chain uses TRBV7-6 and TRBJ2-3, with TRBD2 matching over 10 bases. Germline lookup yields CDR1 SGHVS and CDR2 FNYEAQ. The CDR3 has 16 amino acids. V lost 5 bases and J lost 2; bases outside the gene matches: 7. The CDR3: CASSRWTSGLTDTQYF. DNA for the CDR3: TGTGCCAGCAGCCGCTGGACTAGCGGTCTCACAGATACGCAGTATTTT.

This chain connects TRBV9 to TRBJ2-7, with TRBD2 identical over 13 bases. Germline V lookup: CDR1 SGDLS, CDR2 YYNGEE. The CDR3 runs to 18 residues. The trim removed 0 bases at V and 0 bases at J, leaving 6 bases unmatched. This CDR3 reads CASSVGSGTSGASYEQYF. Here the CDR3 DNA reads TGTGCCAGCAGCGTAGGATCCGGGACTAGCGGGGCCTCCTACGAGCAGTACTTC.

CDR3 DNA: TGTGCCAGCAGCCAAGATCCGAACTCGCAGTATTTT. Translating it yields CASSQDPNSQYF. The V gene is TRBV4-2, the J gene TRBJ2-3; D unresolved. Per the germline V gene, CDR1 is LGHNA and CDR2 is YNFKEQ. The CDR3 runs to 12 residues. V was cut by 0 bases and J by 10 bases, with 8 bases left in between.

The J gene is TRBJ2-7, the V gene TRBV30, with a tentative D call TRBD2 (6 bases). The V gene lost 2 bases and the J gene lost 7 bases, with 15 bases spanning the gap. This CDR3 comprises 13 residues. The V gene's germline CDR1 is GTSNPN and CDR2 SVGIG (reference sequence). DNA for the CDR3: TGTGCCTGGAGTACCGGGACGGCGGGGGAGCAGTACTTC. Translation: CAWSTGTAGEQYF.

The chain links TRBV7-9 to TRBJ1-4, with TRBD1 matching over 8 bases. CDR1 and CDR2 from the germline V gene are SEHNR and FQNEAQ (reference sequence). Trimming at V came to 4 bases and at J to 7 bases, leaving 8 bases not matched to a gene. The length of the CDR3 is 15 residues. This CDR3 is CASSSGQAMGEKLFF. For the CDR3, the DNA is TGTGCCAGCAGCTCGGGACAGGCGATGGGTGAAAAACTGTTTTTT.

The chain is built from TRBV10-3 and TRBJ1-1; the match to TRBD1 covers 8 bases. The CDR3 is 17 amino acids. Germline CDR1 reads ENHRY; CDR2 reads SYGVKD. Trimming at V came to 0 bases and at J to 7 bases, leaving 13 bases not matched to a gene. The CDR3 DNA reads TGTGCCATCAGTGAGTCTATTGGGCAGGGGGCCCGATTTGAAGCTTTCTTT. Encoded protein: CAISESIGQGARFEAFF.

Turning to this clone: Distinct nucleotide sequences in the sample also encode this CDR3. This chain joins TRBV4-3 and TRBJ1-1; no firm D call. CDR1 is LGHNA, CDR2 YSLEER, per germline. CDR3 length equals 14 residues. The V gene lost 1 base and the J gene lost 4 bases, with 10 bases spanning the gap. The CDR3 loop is CASSQVRGITEAFF. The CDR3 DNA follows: TGCGCCAGCAGCCAAGTACGGGGTATCACTGAAGCTTTCTTT.

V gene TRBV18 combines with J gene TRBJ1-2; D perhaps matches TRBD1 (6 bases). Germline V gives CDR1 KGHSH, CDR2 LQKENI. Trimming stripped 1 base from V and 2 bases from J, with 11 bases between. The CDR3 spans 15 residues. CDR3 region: CASSPLGGPNYGYTF. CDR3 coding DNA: TGTGCCAGCTCACCACTCGGGGGGCCCAACTATGGCTACACCTTC.

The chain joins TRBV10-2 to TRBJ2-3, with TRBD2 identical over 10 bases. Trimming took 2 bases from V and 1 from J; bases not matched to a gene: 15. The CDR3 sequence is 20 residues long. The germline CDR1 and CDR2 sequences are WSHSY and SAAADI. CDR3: CASSERPRASGRVGTDTQYF. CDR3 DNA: TGCGCCAGCAGTGAGAGACCAAGGGCTAGCGGGAGAGTCGGCACAGATACGCAGTATTTT.

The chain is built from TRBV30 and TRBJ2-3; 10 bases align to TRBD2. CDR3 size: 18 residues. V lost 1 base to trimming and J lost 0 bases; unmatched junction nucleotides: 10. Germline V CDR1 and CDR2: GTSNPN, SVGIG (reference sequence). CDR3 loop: CAWSGGLAGVTSTDTQYF. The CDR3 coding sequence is TGTGCCTGGAGTGGTGGGCTAGCGGGAGTGACGAGCACAGATACGCAGTATTTT.

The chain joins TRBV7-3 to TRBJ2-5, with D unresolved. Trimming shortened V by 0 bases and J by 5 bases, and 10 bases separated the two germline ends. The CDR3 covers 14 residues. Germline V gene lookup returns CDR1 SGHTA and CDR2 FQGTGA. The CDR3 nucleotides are TGTGCCAGCAGCTTAACGGGCAGTGTTGAGACCCAGTACTTC. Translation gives CASSLTGSVETQYF. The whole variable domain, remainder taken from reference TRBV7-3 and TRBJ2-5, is GAGVSQTPSNKVTEKGKYVELRCDPISGHTALYWYRQSLGQGPEFLIYFQGTGAADDSGLPNDRFFAVRPEGSVSTLKIQRTERGDSAVYLCASSLTGSVETQYFGPGTRLLVL.

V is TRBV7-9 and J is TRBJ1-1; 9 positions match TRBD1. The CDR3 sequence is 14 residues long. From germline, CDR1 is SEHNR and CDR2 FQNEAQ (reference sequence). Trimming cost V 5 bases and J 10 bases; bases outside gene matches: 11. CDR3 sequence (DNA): TGTGCCAGCAGCCACCGACCGGGACAGGGTGTAGCTTTCTTT. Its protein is CASSHRPGQGVAFF.

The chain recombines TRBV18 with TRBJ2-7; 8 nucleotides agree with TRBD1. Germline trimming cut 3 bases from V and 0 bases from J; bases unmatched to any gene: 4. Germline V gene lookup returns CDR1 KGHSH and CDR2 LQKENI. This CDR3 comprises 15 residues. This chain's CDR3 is CASSPGQDPSYEQYF. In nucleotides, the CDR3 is TGTGCCAGCTCACCGGGACAGGACCCCTCCTACGAGCAGTACTTC.

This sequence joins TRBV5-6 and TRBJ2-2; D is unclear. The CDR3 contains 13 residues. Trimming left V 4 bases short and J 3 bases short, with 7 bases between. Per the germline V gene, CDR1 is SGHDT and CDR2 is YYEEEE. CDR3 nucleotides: TGTGCCAGCAGCCTGTCCTACACCGGGGAGCTGTTTTTT. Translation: CASSLSYTGELFF.

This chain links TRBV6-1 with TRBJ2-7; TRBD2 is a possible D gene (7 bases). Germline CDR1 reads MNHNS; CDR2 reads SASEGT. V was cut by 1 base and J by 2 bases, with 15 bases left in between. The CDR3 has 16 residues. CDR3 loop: CASSEGRAGAAYEQYF. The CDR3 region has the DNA TGTGCCAGCAGTGAAGGCCGGGCGGGGGCCGCCTACGAGCAGTACTTC.